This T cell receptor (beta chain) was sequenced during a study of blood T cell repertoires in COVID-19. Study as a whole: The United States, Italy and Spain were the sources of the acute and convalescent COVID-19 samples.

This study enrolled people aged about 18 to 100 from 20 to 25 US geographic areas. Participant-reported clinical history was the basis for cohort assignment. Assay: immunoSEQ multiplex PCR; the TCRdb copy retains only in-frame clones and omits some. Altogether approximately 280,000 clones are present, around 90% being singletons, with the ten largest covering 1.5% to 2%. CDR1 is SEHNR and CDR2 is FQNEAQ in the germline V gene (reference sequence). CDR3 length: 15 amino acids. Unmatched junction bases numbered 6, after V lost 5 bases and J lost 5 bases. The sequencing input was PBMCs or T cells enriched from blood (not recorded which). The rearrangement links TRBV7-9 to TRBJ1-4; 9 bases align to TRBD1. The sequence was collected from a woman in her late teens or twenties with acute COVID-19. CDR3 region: CASSQPDRGNEKLFF. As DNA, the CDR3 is TGTGCCAGCAGCCAGCCGGACAGGGGAAATGAAAAACTGTTTTTT.